The rows below give T cell receptor beta chains drawn from one sample of a study of vaccination and CD4 T cells after COVID-19. TCRdb re-derived calls from the PCR reads in MiXCR, one entry per CDR3 protein. The table has about 27,000 distinct CDR3 sequences, around 64% seen once. Antigen specificity for these receptors is unknown. The sequences come from CD4+ T cells from blood, cultured in vitro, collected after SARS-CoV-2 vaccination. These receptors all come from a human donor who received a COVID-19 vaccine. CDR3s include the opening cysteine and the closing phenylalanine or tryptophan. A D gene is named only where the DNA matches it firmly. Clone sizes are given selectively: once, few, many, or a class where the clone is expanded.

>NA|11|NA|TRBV30|TRBJ1-5
CAWEPPQPQHF
TGTGCCTGGGAGCCCCCCCAGCCCCAGCATTTT
>NA|15|NA|TRBV30|TRBJ2-7
CAWRVSGTFNYEQYF
TGTGCCTGGAGGGTATCCGGGACTTTTAACTACGAGCAGTACTTC
>NA|15|NA|TRBV20-1|TRBJ2-2
CSARVTGTDSGELFF
TGCAGTGCTAGAGTCACCGGGACTGACTCCGGGGAGCTGTTTTTT
>once|13|NA|TRBV19|TRBJ1-2
CVSSPNFHYGYTF
TGTGTCAGTAGCCCTAACTTTCACTATGGCTACACCTTC
>NA|15|NA|TRBV30|TRBJ2-3
CAWSVFGESTDTQYF
TGTGCCTGGAGTGTCTTCGGGGAAAGCACAGATACGCAGTATTTT
>few|17|TRBD1|TRBV5-1|TRBJ1-1
CASSRDSTDPLNTEAFF
TGCGCCAGCAGCCGGGACAGTACAGACCCACTGAACACTGAAGCTTTCTTT
>NA|14|NA|TRBV7-8|TRBJ1-3
CASSFGGGGNTIYF
TGTGCCAGCAGTTTCGGGGGCGGCGGAAACACCATATATTTT
>NA|15|TRBD2|TRBV9|TRBJ2-5
CASSLPGGGQETQYF
TGTGCCAGCAGCTTGCCGGGGGGTGGGCAAGAGACCCAGTACTTC
>few|15|TRBD1|TRBV6-2/TRBV6-3|TRBJ1-5
CASSERQGIVQPQHF
TGTGCCAGCAGTGAGAGACAGGGGATAGTTCAGCCCCAGCATTTT
>NA|14|NA|TRBV10-1|TRBJ2-5
CASSELSGEETQYF
TGCGCCAGCAGTGAGCTTAGCGGAGAAGAGACCCAGTACTTC
>NA|11|NA|TRBV7-2|TRBJ2-5
CASSLSETQYF
TGTGCCAGCAGTTTGAGCGAGACCCAGTACTTC
>NA|16|TRBD1|TRBV18|TRBJ2-2
CASSSDRVLNTGELFF
TGTGCCAGCTCATCGGACAGGGTCCTGAACACCGGGGAGCTGTTTTTT
>NA|15|NA|TRBV6-1|TRBJ2-3
CASNLRGSSTDTQYF
TGTGCCAGCAATCTGAGGGGCTCTAGCACAGATACGCAGTATTTT
>NA|13|NA|TRBV27|TRBJ1-2
CASRRRAGYGYTF
TGTGCCAGCAGGCGCAGGGCTGGCTATGGCTACACCTTC
>NA|14|NA|TRBV12-3/TRBV12-4|TRBJ2-6
CASSSGAGANVLTF
TGTGCCAGCAGTTCAGGGGCTGGGGCCAACGTCCTGACTTTC
>NA|14|NA|TRBV20-1|TRBJ1-1
CSAITGRDGTEAFF
TGCAGTGCTATAACGGGCAGGGACGGCACTGAAGCTTTCTTT
>NA|13|NA|TRBV12-3/TRBV12-4|TRBJ1-6
CASTFRDESPLHF
TGTGCCAGCACCTTCAGGGATGAATCACCCCTCCACTTT
>NA|12|NA|TRBV20-1|TRBJ1-5
CSARDSAQPQHF
TGCAGTGCTAGAGACTCCGCTCAGCCCCAGCATTTT
>few|16|TRBD2|TRBV11-3|TRBJ2-1
CASSLTGAGDSNEQFF
TGTGCCAGCAGCTTAACAGGAGCGGGGGATTCCAATGAGCAGTTCTTC
>NA|15|NA|TRBV6-2/TRBV6-3|TRBJ2-5
CASSYPQQYQETQYF
TGTGCCAGCAGTTACCCACAGCAGTACCAAGAGACCCAGTACTTC
>NA|12|NA|TRBV6-1|TRBJ1-6
CASSSLNSPLHF
TGTGCCAGCAGTAGTCTTAATTCACCCCTCCACTTT
>NA|15|TRBD1|TRBV7-8|TRBJ1-1
CASSPRDRLNTEAFF
TGTGCCAGCAGCCCGCGGGACAGGTTGAACACTGAAGCTTTCTTT
>NA|17|NA|TRBV21-1|TRBJ2-2
CASSPRGGQGGTGELFF
TGTGCCAGCAGCCCGCGAGGGGGACAGGGAGGCACCGGGGAGCTGTTTTTT
>few|13|TRBD1|TRBV20-1|TRBJ1-1
CTGAGQGDGEAFF
TGCACCGGAGCAGGACAGGGTGATGGTGAAGCTTTCTTT
>NA|15|TRBD2|TRBV6-1|TRBJ2-7
CASSGLSGGAGEQYF
TGTGCCAGCAGTGGTCTCTCGGGAGGGGCAGGCGAGCAGTACTTC
>NA|14|NA|TRBV7-2|TRBJ2-3
CASSQQTGADTQYF
TGTGCCAGCAGCCAGCAGACGGGGGCAGATACGCAGTATTTT
>few|13|TRBD1|TRBV12-3/TRBV12-4|TRBJ2-1
CASSRDRYNEQFF
TGTGCCAGCAGTAGGGACAGGTACAATGAGCAGTTCTTC
>NA|15|TRBD1|TRBV7-6|TRBJ1-4
CASLRFRGGEEKLFF
TGTGCCAGCCTCCGGTTCAGGGGGGGGGAGGAAAAACTGTTTTTT
>NA|16|TRBD2|TRBV7-8|TRBJ2-5
CASSLFPGGGGETQYF
TGTGCCAGCAGCTTATTCCCTGGCGGGGGGGGAGAGACCCAGTACTTC
>few|13|NA|TRBV18|TRBJ2-5
CASSQDGQETQYF
TGTGCCAGCTCGCAAGACGGCCAAGAGACCCAGTACTTC
>few|15|NA|TRBV24-1|TRBJ2-3
CATSDLAANTDTQYF
TGTGCCACCAGTGATTTAGCGGCGAACACAGATACGCAGTATTTT
>NA|14|TRBD1|TRBV6-1|TRBJ2-7
CASSRPGQGTEQYF
TGTGCCAGCAGTAGACCGGGACAGGGAACCGAGCAGTACTTC
>NA|14|TRBD2|TRBV19|TRBJ2-3
CASSIASGVDTQYF
TGTGCCAGTAGTATCGCTAGCGGGGTCGATACGCAGTATTTT